The next 11 T cell receptor beta chains were all read from a single sample in a study of T-cell memory formation after mild COVID-19 (dated by TCRdb to the early 2020s). The library relied on 5' RACE. These reads were obtained on an Illumina NovaSeq 6000. TCRdb trimmed the raw reads at Q25, called clones with MiXCR and kept productive beta chains. When rows share a CDR3 protein, they turn into one entry using the most common DNA and genes. In this sample the table shows approximately 500,000 distinct CDR3 sequences, around a quarter of which occur a single time. Approximately 13% of the sample is taken by the ten largest. Sample: PBMCs or a T cell subset sorted from them (not recorded which). The origin of the receptors is an adult woman who had mild COVID-19 (a few samples of this study predate the infection). The sample titles of this study are shuffled in the database, so cell type and time point are left out; the donor was told from shared clones.

This clonotype was detected only a few times. The rearrangement uses TRBV12-3 or TRBV12-4 and TRBJ2-1; possibly TRBD1 or TRBD2 for D (5 bases each). The CDR3 sequence is 12 residues long. Trimming shortened V by 1 base and J by 15 bases, and 13 bases separated the two germline ends. CDR3 loop: CASSLGSPRGFF. The DNA of the CDR3 is TGTGCCAGCAGTTTAGGCAGTCCGAGGGGGTTCTTC.

This chain links TRBV7-8 with TRBJ1-1; 9 bases are a match to TRBD1. V dropped 4 bases and J dropped 0; count of bases not matched to a gene: 15. The CDR3 runs 19 residues. From germline, CDR1 is SGHVS and CDR2 FQNEAQ. The CDR3 here is CASSYPARGQGTLNTEAFF. CDR3 bases: TGTGCCAGCAGCTACCCGGCGCGCGGACAGGGGACTCTGAACACTGAAGCTTTCTTT.

There are a few counts of this clonotype. The gene calls are TRBV7-6 and TRBJ2-3, with TRBD2 identical over 8 bases. Losses at the gene ends were 5 bases for V and 0 bases for J; bases not matched to a gene: 7. Germline values: CDR1 SGHVS, CDR2 FNYEAQ. The CDR3 covers 16 residues. In DNA form, the CDR3 reads TGTGCCAGCAGCCCGGGGACGGGGGGGAGCACAGATACGCAGTATTTT. It yields the protein CASSPGTGGSTDTQYF.

This clonotype was counted only a few times. The rearrangement joins TRBV27 to TRBJ2-3, with a tentative D call TRBD2 (5 bases). Trimming took 0 bases from V and 3 from J, leaving 13 bases between them. This CDR3 spans 16 amino acids. Germline assignment: CDR1 MNHEY and CDR2 SMNVEV (reference sequence). CDR3 nucleotide sequence: TGTGCCAGCAGTTTATCCGTCTATGGGGAGACAGATACGCAGTATTTT. It specifies CASSLSVYGETDTQYF.

Only a few counts were recorded for this clonotype. The chain carries TRBV3-1 and TRBJ2-7; 7 nucleotides agree with TRBD1. Germline loops: CDR1 LGHDT, CDR2 YNNKEL (reference sequence). V was clipped by 3 bases and J by 2 bases; unmatched bases: 19. This CDR3 is built from 19 residues. CDR3 amino acids: CASSQVPGQPGTRPYEQYF. CDR3 DNA sequence: TGTGCCAGCAGCCAGGTCCCGGGACAGCCTGGGACGAGACCCTACGAGCAGTACTTC.

This chain uses TRBV7-8 with TRBJ2-2, with 12 bases aligning to TRBD2. V lost 5 bases and J lost 1; bases outside the gene matches: 5. Germline lookup yields CDR1 SGHVS and CDR2 FQNEAQ. This CDR3 spans 17 amino acids. The CDR3, as DNA: TGTGCCAGCAGCCCACCGGGACTAGCGGGGAACACCGGGGAGCTGTTTTTT. Amino acids: CASSPPGLAGNTGELFF.

This clonotype has just a few counts. This chain joins TRBV7-3 and TRBJ2-2; 12 nucleotides agree with TRBD2. The junction had 4 bases not matched to a gene; V was cut back by 3 bases and J by 8 bases. This CDR3 contains 15 residues. Looked up from germline, CDR1 is SGHTA and CDR2 is FQGTGA. The CDR3 sequence is CASSFGLAGSGELFF. The CDR3 DNA sequence: TGTGCCAGCAGCTTTGGACTAGCGGGAAGTGGGGAGCTGTTTTTT.

This clonotype was recorded once. The CDR3 spells CASSAPDSINQPQHF. The CDR3 nucleotides are TGTGCCAGCAGTGCCCCGGACAGCATTAATCAGCCCCAGCATTTT. The V gene is TRBV2, the J gene TRBJ1-5; tentative D call: TRBD1 (6 bases). This CDR3 spans 15 amino acids. V gave up 4 bases and J gave up 4 bases, with 14 bases separating them. CDR1 is SNHLY and CDR2 is FYNNEI in the germline V gene.

The chain links TRBV25-1 to TRBJ2-3, with TRBD2 as a possible D gene (7 bases). Germline assignment: CDR1 MGHDK and CDR2 SYGVNS. This CDR3 is 15 amino acids long. Trimming stripped 1 base from V and 5 bases from J, with 13 bases between. CDR3 coding DNA: TGTGCCAGCAGTGAATGGGGGGGGGCCGGAGATACGCAGTATTTT. Its protein product is CASSEWGGAGDTQYF.

This clonotype was picked up a small number of times. This chain connects TRBV6-5 to TRBJ1-1, with a possible D match to TRBD1 (6 bases). Germline-derived CDR1 and CDR2 are MNHEY and SVGAGI. V gave up 6 bases and J gave up 1 base, with 12 bases separating them. The CDR3 is made up of 14 amino acids. The CDR3 DNA reads TGTGCCAGCAGACTCGGACAGACGAACACTGAAGCTTTCTTT. Amino acids: CASRLGQTNTEAFF.

The chain carries TRBV12-3 or TRBV12-4 and TRBJ1-1; tentatively, D is TRBD1 (5 bases). Trimming left V 3 bases short and J 7 bases short, with 15 bases between. The CDR3 has 14 residues. DNA of the CDR3: TGTGCCAGCAGTTTCGGGGCCTTGGGGGTTGAAGCTTTCTTT. Encoded protein: CASSFGALGVEAFF.